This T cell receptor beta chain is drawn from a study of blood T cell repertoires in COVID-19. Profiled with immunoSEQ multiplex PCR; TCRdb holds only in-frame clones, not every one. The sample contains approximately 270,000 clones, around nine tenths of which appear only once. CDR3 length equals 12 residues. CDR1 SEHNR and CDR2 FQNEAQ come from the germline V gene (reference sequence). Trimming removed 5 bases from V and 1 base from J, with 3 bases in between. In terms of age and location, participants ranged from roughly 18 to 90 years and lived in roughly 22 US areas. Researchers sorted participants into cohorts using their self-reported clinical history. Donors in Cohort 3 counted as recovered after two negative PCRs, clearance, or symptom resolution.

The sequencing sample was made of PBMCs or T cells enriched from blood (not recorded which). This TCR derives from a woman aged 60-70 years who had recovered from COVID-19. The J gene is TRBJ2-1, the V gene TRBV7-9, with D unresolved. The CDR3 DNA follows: TGTGCCAGCAGCCCATCCTACAATGAGCAGTTCTTC. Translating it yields CASSPSYNEQFF.